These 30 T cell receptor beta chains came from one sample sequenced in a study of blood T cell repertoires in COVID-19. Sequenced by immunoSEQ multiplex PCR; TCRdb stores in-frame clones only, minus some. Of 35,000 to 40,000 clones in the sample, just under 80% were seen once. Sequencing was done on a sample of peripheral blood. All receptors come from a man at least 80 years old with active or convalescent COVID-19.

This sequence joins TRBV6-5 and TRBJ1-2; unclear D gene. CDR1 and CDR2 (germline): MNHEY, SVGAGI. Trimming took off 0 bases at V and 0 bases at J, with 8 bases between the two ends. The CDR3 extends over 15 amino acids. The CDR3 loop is CASSYSSGANYGYTF. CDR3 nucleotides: TGTGCCAGCAGTTACTCGAGTGGAGCTAACTATGGCTACACCTTC.

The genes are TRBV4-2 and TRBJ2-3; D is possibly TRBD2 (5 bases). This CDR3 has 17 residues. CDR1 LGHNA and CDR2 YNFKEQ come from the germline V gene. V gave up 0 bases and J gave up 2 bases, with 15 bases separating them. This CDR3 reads CASSQDARTRYTDTQYF. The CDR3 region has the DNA TGTGCCAGCAGCCAAGACGCCCGGACTCGCTACACAGATACGCAGTATTTT.

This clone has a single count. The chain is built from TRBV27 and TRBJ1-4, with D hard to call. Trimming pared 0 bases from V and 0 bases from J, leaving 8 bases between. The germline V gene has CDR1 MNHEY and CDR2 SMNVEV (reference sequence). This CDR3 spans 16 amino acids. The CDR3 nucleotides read TGTGCCAGCAGTTTATCGGAGGCTTCAACTAATGAAAAACTGTTTTTT. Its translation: CASSLSEASTNEKLFF. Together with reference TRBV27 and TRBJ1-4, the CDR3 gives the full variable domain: EAQVTQNPRYLITVTGKKLTVTCSQNMNHEYMSWYRQDPGLGLRQIYYSMNVEVTDKGDVPEGYKVSRKEKRNFPLILESPSPNQTSLYFCASSLSEASTNEKLFFGSGTQLSVL.

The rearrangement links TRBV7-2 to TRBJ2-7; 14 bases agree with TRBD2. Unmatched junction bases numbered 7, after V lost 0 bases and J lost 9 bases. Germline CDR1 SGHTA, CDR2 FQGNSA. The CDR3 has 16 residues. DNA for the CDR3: TGTGCCAGCAGCTTAGCCGGGACTAGCGGGGGAACCGTGCAGTACTTC. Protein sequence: CASSLAGTSGGTVQYF.

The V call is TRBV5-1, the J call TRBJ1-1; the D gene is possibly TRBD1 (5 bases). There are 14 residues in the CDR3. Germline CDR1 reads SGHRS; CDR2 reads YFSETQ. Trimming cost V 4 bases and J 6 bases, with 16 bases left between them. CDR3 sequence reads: CASSLGQGSAEAFF. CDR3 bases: TGCGCCAGCAGCCTGGGGCAGGGTTCCGCTGAAGCTTTCTTT.

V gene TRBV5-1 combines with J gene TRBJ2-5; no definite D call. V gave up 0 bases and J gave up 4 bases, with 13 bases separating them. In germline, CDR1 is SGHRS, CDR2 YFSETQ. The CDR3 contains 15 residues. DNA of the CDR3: TGCGCCAGCAGCTTGGCTTCTAGATCGGGAGAGACCCAGTACTTC. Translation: CASSLASRSGETQYF.

CDR3 in DNA: TGTGCCAGCAGTCCCGGGACTAGCGGGAGGCCTGGGGTCTACAATGAGCAGTTCTTC. Translating gives CASSPGTSGRPGVYNEQFF. The chain carries TRBV6-4 and TRBJ2-1, with 15 bases matching TRBD2. Germline CDR1 and CDR2: MRHNA and SNTAGT. CDR3 length: 19 residues. With 5 bases clipped from V and 3 bases from J, the junction kept 11 bases outside the gene matches.

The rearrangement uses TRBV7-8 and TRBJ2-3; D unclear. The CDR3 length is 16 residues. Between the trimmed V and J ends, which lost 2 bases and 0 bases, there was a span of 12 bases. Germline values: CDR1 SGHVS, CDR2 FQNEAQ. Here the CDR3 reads CASSLLSRISTDTQYF. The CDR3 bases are TGTGCCAGCAGCTTATTATCGCGGATTAGCACAGATACGCAGTATTTT.

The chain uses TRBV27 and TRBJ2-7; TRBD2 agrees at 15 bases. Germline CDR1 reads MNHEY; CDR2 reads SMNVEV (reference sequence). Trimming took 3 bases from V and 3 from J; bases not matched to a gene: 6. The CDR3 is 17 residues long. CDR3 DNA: TGTGCCAGCAGTTTGAGGGGACTAGCGGGAGGCAACTACGAGCAGTACTTC. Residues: CASSLRGLAGGNYEQYF.

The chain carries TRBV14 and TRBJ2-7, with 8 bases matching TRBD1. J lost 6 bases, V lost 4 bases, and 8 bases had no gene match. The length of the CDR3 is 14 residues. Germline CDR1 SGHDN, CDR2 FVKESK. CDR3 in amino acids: CASSLGTGPVEQYF. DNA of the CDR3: TGTGCCAGCAGCCTGGGGACAGGCCCGGTCGAGCAGTACTTC.

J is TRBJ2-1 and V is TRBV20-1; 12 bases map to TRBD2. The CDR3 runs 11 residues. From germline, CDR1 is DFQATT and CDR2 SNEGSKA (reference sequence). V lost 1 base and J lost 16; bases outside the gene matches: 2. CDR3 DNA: TGCAGTGCTAGAGGGACTAGCGGGGACTTCTTC. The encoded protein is CSARGTSGDFF.

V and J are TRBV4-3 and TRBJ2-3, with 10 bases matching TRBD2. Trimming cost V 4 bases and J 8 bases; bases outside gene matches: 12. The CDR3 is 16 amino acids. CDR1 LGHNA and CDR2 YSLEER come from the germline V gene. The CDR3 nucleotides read TGCGCCAGCAGCCGAGGATTCAGCGGGGGGGCCGGTACGCAGTATTTT. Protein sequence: CASSRGFSGGAGTQYF.

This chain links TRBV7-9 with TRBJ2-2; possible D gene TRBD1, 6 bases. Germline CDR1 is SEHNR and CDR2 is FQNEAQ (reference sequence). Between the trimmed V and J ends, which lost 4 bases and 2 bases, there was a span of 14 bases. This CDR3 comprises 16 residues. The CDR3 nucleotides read TGTGCCAGCAGCTCGTCCGGGACATCTAACACCGGGGAGCTGTTTTTT. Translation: CASSSSGTSNTGELFF.

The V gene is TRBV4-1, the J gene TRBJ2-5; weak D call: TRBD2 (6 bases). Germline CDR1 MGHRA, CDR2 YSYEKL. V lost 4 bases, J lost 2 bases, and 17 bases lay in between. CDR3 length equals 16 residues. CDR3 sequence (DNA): TGCGCCAGCAGCCGAGCAGAACTCGGGGGACAAGAGACCCAGTACTTC. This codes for CASSRAELGGQETQYF.

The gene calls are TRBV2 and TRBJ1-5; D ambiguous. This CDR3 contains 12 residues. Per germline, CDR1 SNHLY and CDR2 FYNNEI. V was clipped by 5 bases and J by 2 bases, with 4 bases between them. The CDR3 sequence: CASSPGNQPQHF. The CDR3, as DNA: TGTGCCAGCAGTCCAGGCAATCAGCCCCAGCATTTT.

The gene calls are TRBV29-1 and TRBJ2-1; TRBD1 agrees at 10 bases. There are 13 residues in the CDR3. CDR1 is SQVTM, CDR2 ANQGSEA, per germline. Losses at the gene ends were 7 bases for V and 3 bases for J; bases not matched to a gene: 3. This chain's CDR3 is CSARTGGYNEQFF. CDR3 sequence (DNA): TGCAGCGCACGGACAGGGGGCTACAATGAGCAGTTCTTC.

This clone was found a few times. Here the CDR3 DNA reads TGTGCCAGCAGCGTGGGACTAGCGGGAGTAAGTGAGCAGTTCTTC. This gives the protein CASSVGLAGVSEQFF. The chain couples TRBV27 to TRBJ2-1; 14 bases fit TRBD2. Germline-derived CDR1 and CDR2 are MNHEY and SMNVEV (reference sequence). The CDR3 has 15 residues. The trim removed 6 bases at V and 9 bases at J, leaving 7 bases unmatched.

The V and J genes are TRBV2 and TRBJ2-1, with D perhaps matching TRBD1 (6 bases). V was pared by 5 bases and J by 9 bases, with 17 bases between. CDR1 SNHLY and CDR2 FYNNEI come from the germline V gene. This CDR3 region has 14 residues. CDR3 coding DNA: TGTGCCAGCAGTCTCAGGGGACCCGAGGCTGAGCAGTTCTTC. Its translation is CASSLRGPEAEQFF.

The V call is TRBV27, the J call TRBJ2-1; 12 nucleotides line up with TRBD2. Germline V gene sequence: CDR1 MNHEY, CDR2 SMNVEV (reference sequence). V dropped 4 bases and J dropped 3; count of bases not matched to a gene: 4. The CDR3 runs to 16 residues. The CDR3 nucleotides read TGTGCCAGCAGTTCTAGGACTAGCGGGATCTACAATGAGCAGTTCTTC. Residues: CASSSRTSGIYNEQFF.

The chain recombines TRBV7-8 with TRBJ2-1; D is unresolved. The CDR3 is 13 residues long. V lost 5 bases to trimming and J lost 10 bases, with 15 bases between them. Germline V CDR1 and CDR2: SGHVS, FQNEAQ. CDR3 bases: TGTGCCAGCAGCCACCACCAGGCTTGGGAGCAGTTCTTC. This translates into CASSHHQAWEQFF.

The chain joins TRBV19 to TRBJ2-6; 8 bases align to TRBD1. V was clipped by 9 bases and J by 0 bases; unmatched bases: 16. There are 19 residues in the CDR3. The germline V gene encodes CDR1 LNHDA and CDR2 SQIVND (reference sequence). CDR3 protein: CASRGGTGTGSSGANVLTF. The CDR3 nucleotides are TGTGCCAGCCGAGGAGGGACCGGGACAGGCAGCTCTGGGGCCAACGTCCTGACTTTC.

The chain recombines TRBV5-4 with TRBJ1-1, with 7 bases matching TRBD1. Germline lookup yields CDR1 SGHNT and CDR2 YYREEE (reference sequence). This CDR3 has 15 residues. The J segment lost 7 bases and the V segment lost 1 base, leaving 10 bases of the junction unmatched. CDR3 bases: TGTGCCAGCAGCTTGTCTTTTGTAACAGGGGATGAAGCTTTCTTT. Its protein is CASSLSFVTGDEAFF. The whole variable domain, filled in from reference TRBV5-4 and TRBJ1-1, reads ETGVTQSPTHLIKTRGQQVTLRCSSQSGHNTVSWYQQALGQGPQFIFQYYREEENGRGNFPPRFSGLQFPNYSSELNVNALELDDSALYLCASSLSFVTGDEAFFGQGTRLTVV.

The CDR3 DNA reads TGTGCCAGCAGCTGGGGACAGATGAACACTGAAGCTTTCTTT. Translation gives CASSWGQMNTEAFF. The chain couples TRBV7-2 to TRBJ1-1; TRBD1 aligns across 7 bases. V was pared by 4 bases and J by 0 bases, with 2 bases of the junction left unmatched. Germline V gene data show CDR1 as SGHTA and CDR2 as FQGNSA. This CDR3 has 14 amino acids.

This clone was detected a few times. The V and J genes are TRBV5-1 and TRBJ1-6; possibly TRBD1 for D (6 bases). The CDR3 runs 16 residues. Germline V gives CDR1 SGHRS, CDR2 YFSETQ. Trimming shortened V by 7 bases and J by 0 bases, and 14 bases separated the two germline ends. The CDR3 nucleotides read TGCGCCAGCGGCTACAGGGAAAGCTCCTATAATTCACCCCTCCACTTT. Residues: CASGYRESSYNSPLHF.

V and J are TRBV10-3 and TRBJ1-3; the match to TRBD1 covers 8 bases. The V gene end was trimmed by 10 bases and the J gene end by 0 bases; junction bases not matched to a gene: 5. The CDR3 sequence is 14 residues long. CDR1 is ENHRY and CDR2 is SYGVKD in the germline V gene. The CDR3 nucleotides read TGTGCCACCAGACAGGGGCACTCTGGAAACACCATATATTTT. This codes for CATRQGHSGNTIYF.

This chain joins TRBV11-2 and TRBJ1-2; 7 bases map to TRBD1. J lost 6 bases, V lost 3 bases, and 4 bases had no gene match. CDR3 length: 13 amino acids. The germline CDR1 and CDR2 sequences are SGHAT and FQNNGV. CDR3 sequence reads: CASSFSRGDGYTF. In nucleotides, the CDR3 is TGTGCCAGCAGCTTTTCCAGGGGGGATGGCTACACCTTC.

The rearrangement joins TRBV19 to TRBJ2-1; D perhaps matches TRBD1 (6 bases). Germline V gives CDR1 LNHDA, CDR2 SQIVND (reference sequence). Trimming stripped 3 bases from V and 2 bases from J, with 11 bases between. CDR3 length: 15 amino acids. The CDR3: CASSMRDTTYNEQFF. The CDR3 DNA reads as TGTGCCAGTAGTATGAGGGACACCACCTACAATGAGCAGTTCTTC.

The CDR3 DNA follows: TGTGCCACCAGTGATTCGAAACGCGGGACAGCAGGCCCCTATGGCTACACCTTC. Protein product: CATSDSKRGTAGPYGYTF. The chain couples TRBV24-1 to TRBJ1-2; 7 nucleotides align to TRBD1. The CDR3 extends over 18 amino acids. The junction had 15 bases not matched to a gene; V was cut back by 2 bases and J by 4 bases. Looked up from germline, CDR1 is KGHDR and CDR2 is SFDVKD.

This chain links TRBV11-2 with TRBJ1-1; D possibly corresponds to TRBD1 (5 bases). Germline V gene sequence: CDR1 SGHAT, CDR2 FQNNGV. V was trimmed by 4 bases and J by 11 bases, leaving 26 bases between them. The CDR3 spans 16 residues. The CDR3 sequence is CASSSYNGGPGWRAFF. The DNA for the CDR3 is TGTGCCAGCAGCTCCTATAATGGAGGGCCAGGGTGGAGGGCTTTCTTT.

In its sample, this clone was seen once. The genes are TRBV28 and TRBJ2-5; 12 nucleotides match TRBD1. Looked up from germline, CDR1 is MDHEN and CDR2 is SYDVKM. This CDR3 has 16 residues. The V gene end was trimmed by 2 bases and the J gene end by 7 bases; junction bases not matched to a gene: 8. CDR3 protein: CASSLTGTGGAGTQYF. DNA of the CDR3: TGTGCCAGCAGTTTAACCGGGACAGGGGGCGCGGGGACCCAGTACTTC.